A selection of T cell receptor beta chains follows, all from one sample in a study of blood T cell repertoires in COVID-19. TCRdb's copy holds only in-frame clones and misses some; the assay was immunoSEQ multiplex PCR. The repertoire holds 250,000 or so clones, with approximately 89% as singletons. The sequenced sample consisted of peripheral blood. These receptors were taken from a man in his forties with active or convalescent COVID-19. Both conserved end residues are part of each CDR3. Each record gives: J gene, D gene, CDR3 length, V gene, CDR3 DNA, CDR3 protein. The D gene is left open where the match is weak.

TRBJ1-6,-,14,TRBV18,TGTGCCAGCTCACCGTTGGACAGTAATTCACCCCTCCACTTT,CASSPLDSNSPLHF
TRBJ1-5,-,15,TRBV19,TGTGCCAGTACCGCCCAGGCGTATAGCAATCAGCCCCAGCATTTT,CASTAQAYSNQPQHF
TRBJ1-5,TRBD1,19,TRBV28,TGTGCCAGCAGTTTATTTACCTCTCGGACAGGGAAGAGGAATCAGCCCCAGCATTTT,CASSLFTSRTGKRNQPQHF
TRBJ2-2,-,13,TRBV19,TGTGCCAGCGGTCAGGGTCCGACCGGGGAGCTGTTTTTT,CASGQGPTGELFF
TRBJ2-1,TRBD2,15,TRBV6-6,TGTGCCAGCAGTAACAGCGGGGGGGCCGGAAATGAGCAGTTCTTC,CASSNSGGAGNEQFF
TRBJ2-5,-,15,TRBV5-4,TGTGCCAGCAGCTTGGAGCTCCGGGGTCAAGAGACCCAGTACTTC,CASSLELRGQETQYF
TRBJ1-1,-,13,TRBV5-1,TGCGCCAGTAACCGGGATTCGAGCACTGAAGCTTTCTTT,CASNRDSSTEAFF
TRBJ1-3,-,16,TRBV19,TGTGCCAGTAGTATTCAGGTTCCGGGGACTGGAAACACCATATATTTT,CASSIQVPGTGNTIYF
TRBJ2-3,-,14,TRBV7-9,TGTGCCAGCAGCTTAGACTTAGAGGGGACTCGGATGTATTTT,CASSLDLEGTRMYF
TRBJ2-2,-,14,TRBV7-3,TGTGCCAGCAGCTTAATGGACTACACCGGGGAGCTGTTTTTT,CASSLMDYTGELFF
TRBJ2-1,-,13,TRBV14,TGTGCCAGCAGCCATTGGGCCCGCAATGAGCAGTTCTTC,CASSHWARNEQFF